These 22 T cell receptor beta chains were all obtained from the same sample, sequenced in a study of T-cell reconstitution after alpha-beta-depleted transplantation in children. The authors prepared the TCRbeta library with unique molecular identifiers. From the PCR reads, TCRdb called clonotypes with MiXCR, one entry per CDR3 protein. The sample yields around 380,000 distinct CDR3 sequences, approximately 10% seen once. This material consisted of PBMCs from the stem cell graft donor, taken from the stem cell graft. The receptor source for this set is a human donor who donated a stem cell graft to a child with acute myeloid leukemia.

This clonotype has just a few counts. The rearrangement uses TRBV20-1 and TRBJ1-4; a weak D match, TRBD1 (6 bases). Germline assignment: CDR1 DFQATT and CDR2 SNEGSKA (reference sequence). V was clipped by 5 bases and J by 0 bases, with 13 bases between them. CDR3 size: 15 residues. Here the CDR3 reads CSASNGGSTNEKLFF. CDR3 coding DNA: TGCAGTGCTTCAAACGGGGGCTCAACTAATGAAAAACTGTTTTTT.

J is TRBJ2-1 and V is TRBV27, with D tentatively TRBD1 (6 bases). V shed 4 bases and J shed 8 bases, with 18 bases lying between them. CDR3 size: 15 residues. Germline V gene data show CDR1 as MNHEY and CDR2 as SMNVEV (reference sequence). The CDR3 region has the DNA TGTGCCAGCAGTTCTACCGGGACACGGGGCGATGAGCAGTTCTTC. It is translated as CASSSTGTRGDEQFF.

CDR3 nucleotides: TGTGCCAGCAGTCTCCGCGCAGGGGGCGTTAATTCACCCCTCCACTTT. Residues: CASSLRAGGVNSPLHF. The gene calls are TRBV28 and TRBJ1-6, with 8 bases fitting TRBD1. With V trimmed by 5 bases and J by 6 bases, 9 bases remained unmatched. The V gene's germline CDR1 is MDHEN and CDR2 SYDVKM. This CDR3 comprises 16 residues.

The J gene is TRBJ2-5, the V gene TRBV24-1, with a tentative D call TRBD2 (5 bases). This CDR3 is built from 13 residues. Trimming shortened V by 4 bases and J by 4 bases, and 9 bases separated the two germline ends. The germline gives CDR1 KGHDR, CDR2 SFDVKD. CDR3 DNA sequence: TGTGCCACCAGTGAGGCGGGTGGAGAGACCCAGTACTTC. It encodes CATSEAGGETQYF.

The chain couples TRBV20-1 to TRBJ2-5; 10 positions agree with TRBD1. The end of the DNA fits TRBJ2-1 better, so the J call may be wrong. This CDR3 is 17 amino acids long. Looked up from germline, CDR1 is DFQATT and CDR2 is SNEGSKA (reference sequence). CDR3 sequence (DNA): TGCAGTGCGACAAGACGGCCGGGACAGGGGCCGGGGGAGACCCAGTTCTTC. Its protein is CSATRRPGQGPGETQFF.

The chain is built from TRBV28 and TRBJ2-1; a weak D match, TRBD2 (6 bases). V was cut by 2 bases and J by 4 bases, with 15 bases left in between. The CDR3 is 16 amino acids. CDR1 MDHEN and CDR2 SYDVKM come from the germline V gene. The chain's CDR3 is CASSLMEGRGYNEQFF. Written as DNA, the CDR3 is TGTGCCAGCAGTTTAATGGAGGGTCGTGGGTACAATGAGCAGTTCTTC.

This clonotype occurred a few times. The V gene is TRBV20-1, the J gene TRBJ1-1, with TRBD1 matching over 9 bases. CDR1 is DFQATT, CDR2 SNEGSKA, per germline (reference sequence). CDR3 size: 14 residues. V dropped 3 bases and J dropped 4; count of bases not matched to a gene: 6. CDR3 sequence: CSARLQGAGTEAFF. CDR3 nucleotide sequence: TGCAGTGCTAGGCTACAGGGGGCCGGCACTGAAGCTTTCTTT.

The chain joins TRBV12-3 or TRBV12-4 to TRBJ2-7, with 8 positions matching TRBD1. CDR3 length equals 15 residues. Trimming took 5 bases from V and 6 from J; bases not matched to a gene: 12. The CDR3 DNA follows: TGTGCCAGCAGTCCCCCCCCAGGCAGGGGGCGCGAGCAGTACTTC. Amino acids: CASSPPPGRGREQYF.

V is TRBV27 and J is TRBJ2-2; a possible D gene is TRBD2 (5 bases). Germline V gene data show CDR1 as MNHEY and CDR2 as SMNVEV (reference sequence). Trimming took 8 bases from V and 0 from J, leaving 13 bases between them. This CDR3 region has 15 residues. CDR3 amino acids: CASRVLEANTGELFF. The CDR3, as DNA: TGTGCCAGCCGAGTTTTGGAGGCGAACACCGGGGAGCTGTTTTTT.

This clonotype was recorded a few times. V gene TRBV6-5 combines with J gene TRBJ1-2, with TRBD1 matching 8 bases. V lost 5 bases and J lost 2; bases outside the gene matches: 10. The germline gives CDR1 MNHEY, CDR2 SVGAGI. The CDR3 extends over 16 amino acids. The CDR3 here is CASSRRQGTQNYGYTF. Here the CDR3 DNA reads TGTGCCAGCAGTCGACGACAGGGGACCCAAAACTATGGCTACACCTTC.

This clonotype was counted a few times. The V gene is TRBV7-8, the J gene TRBJ2-1; 7 bases are a match to TRBD1. The CDR3 loop spans 16 amino acids. Per the germline V gene, CDR1 is SGHVS and CDR2 is FQNEAQ. The V segment lost 5 bases and the J segment 8 bases; nucleotides outside the gene matches: 15. The DNA of the CDR3 is TGTGCCAGCAGCAACCCCACTAAGACAGGGTCAGATGAGCAGTTCTTC. The encoded protein is CASSNPTKTGSDEQFF.

This clonotype was seen ten or more times. At one end, the junction sequence differs from germline, possibly due to a read error. The chain carries TRBV5-1 and TRBJ2-1; possible D gene TRBD2, 6 bases. This CDR3 has 12 amino acids. The germline V gene has CDR1 SGHRS and CDR2 YFSETQ. The CDR3 bases are TGTGCCAGCAGTCGGGACTTTAATGAGCAGTTCTTC. Translation: CASSRDFNEQFF.

The chain is built from TRBV12-3 or TRBV12-4 and TRBJ2-7; unclear D gene. The V and J ends lost 2 bases and 5 bases respectively, with 10 bases between them. This CDR3 region has 13 residues. The CDR3 reads CASSLIGPNEQYV. In DNA, the CDR3 is TGTGCCAGCAGTTTAATCGGGCCTAACGAGCAGTACGTC.

There are a few counts of this clonotype. The chain has TRBV20-1 and TRBJ2-3; 9 bases map to TRBD2. V lost 0 bases, J lost 5 bases, and 3 bases stayed unmatched. This CDR3 region has 14 residues. From germline, CDR1 is DFQATT and CDR2 SNEGSKA (reference sequence). CDR3 amino acids: CSARDGGGVDTQYF. CDR3 DNA sequence: TGCAGTGCTAGAGACGGCGGGGGGGTAGATACGCAGTATTTT.

This clonotype has ten or more counts. V is TRBV7-9 and J is TRBJ2-7; possibly TRBD1 for D (6 bases). The CDR3 has 13 amino acids. Germline-derived CDR1 and CDR2 are SEHNR and FQNEAQ (reference sequence). Trimming pared 6 bases from V and 1 base from J, leaving 10 bases between. CDR3 DNA: TGTGCCAGCAGGCAAACAGGGTCCTACGAGCAGTACTTC. It translates to CASRQTGSYEQYF.

CDR3 amino acids: CASSAMNRNTEAFF. The DNA for the CDR3 is TGCGCCAGCAGTGCTATGAACAGGAACACTGAAGCTTTCTTT. The rearrangement uses TRBV5-1 and TRBJ1-1; D is unclear. Trimming left V 5 bases short and J 1 base short, with 12 bases between. Per the germline V gene, CDR1 is SGHRS and CDR2 is YFSETQ. The CDR3 has 14 residues.

This clonotype turned up a few times. The V and J genes are TRBV14 and TRBJ2-7; D is perhaps TRBD1 or TRBD2 (6 bases each). This CDR3 comprises 15 residues. Germline CDR1 is SGHDN and CDR2 is FVKESK. Trimming left V 4 bases short and J 4 bases short, with 17 bases between. CDR3 loop: CASSPRTTGYYEQYF. CDR3 bases: TGTGCCAGCAGCCCTCGGACTACAGGGTATTACGAGCAGTACTTC. The entire variable domain, with the rest obtained from reference TRBV14 and TRBJ2-7, is as follows: EAGVTQFPSHSVIEKGQTVTLRCDPISGHDNLYWYRRVMGKEIKFLLHFVKESKQDESGMPNNRFLAERTGGTYSTLKVQPAELEDSGVYFCASSPRTTGYYEQYFGPGTRLTVT.

In this sample, this clonotype turned up a few times. V and J are TRBV6-1 and TRBJ2-2; 8 bases are shared with TRBD2. The junction had 9 bases not matched to a gene; V was cut back by 5 bases and J by 7 bases. Germline assignment: CDR1 MNHNS and CDR2 SASEGT. The CDR3 is made up of 15 amino acids. The CDR3 DNA reads TGTGCCAGCAGTCCCCGGGGGGGAGCCCTCGGGGAGCTGTTTTTT. Its translation is CASSPRGGALGELFF.

The chain links TRBV2 to TRBJ2-7; no reliable D call. This CDR3 region has 15 residues. Germline CDR1 is SNHLY and CDR2 is FYNNEI. V was clipped by 0 bases and J by 2 bases, with 11 bases between them. The CDR3 DNA sequence: TGTGCCAGCAGTGAAGCGGCAGCCCATACCTACGAGCAGTACTTC. This sequence encodes CASSEAAAHTYEQYF.

J is TRBJ2-7 and V is TRBV2; 10 bases agree with TRBD1. CDR1 is SNHLY and CDR2 is FYNNEI in the germline V gene. This CDR3 spans 14 amino acids. Trimming took 4 bases from V and 5 from J; bases not matched to a gene: 5. CDR3 bases: TGTGCCAGCAGTGGATCGACAGGGGGCAACGAGCAGTACTTC. It is translated as CASSGSTGGNEQYF.

The J gene is TRBJ2-7, the V gene TRBV27, with D uncertain. V lost 6 bases, J lost 1 base, and 10 bases lay in between. CDR3 length equals 13 residues. CDR1 MNHEY and CDR2 SMNVEV come from the germline V gene (reference sequence). CDR3 bases: TGTGCCAGCAGCCCCCGGTGGTCCTACGAGCAGTACTTC. Encoded protein: CASSPRWSYEQYF.

This chain connects TRBV3-1 to TRBJ2-2; TRBD2 might be the D (6 bases). Germline V CDR1 and CDR2: LGHDT, YNNKEL (reference sequence). The CDR3 spans 13 residues. Deletions cut 4 bases from V and 5 bases from J, with 8 bases between. The chain's CDR3 is CASSRLDTGELFF. The DNA of the CDR3 is TGTGCCAGCAGCCGACTAGATACCGGGGAGCTGTTTTTT.